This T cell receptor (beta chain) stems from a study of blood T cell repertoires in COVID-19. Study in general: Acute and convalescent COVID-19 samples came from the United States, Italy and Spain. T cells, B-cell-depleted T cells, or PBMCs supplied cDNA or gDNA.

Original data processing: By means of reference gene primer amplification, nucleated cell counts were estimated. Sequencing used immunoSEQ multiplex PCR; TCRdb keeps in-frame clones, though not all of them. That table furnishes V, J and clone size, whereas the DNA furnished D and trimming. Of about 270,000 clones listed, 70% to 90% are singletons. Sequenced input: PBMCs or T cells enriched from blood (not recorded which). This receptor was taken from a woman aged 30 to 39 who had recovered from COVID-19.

The CDR3 nucleotides are TGTGCCAGCAGCTTAGCTCAGGGCTCCTACAATGAGCAGTTCTTC. Its translation is CASSLAQGSYNEQFF. The chain combines TRBV7-9 with TRBJ2-1; D may be TRBD1 (5 bases). With 0 bases removed from V and 0 bases from J, the gap between germline ends came to 6 bases. Germline V gene data show CDR1 as SEHNR and CDR2 as FQNEAQ (reference sequence). The CDR3 totals 15 residues.